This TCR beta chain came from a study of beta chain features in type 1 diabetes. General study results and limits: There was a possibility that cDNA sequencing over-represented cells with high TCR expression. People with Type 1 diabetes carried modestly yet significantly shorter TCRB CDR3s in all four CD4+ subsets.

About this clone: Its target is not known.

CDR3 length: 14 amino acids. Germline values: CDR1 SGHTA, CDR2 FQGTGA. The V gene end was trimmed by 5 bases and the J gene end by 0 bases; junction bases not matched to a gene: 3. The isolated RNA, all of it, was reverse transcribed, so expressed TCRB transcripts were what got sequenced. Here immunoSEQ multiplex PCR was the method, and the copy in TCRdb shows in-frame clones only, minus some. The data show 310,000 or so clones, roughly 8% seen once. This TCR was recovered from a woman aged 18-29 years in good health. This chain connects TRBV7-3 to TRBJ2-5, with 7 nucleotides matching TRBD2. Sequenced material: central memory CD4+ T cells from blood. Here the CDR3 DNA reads TGTGCCAGCAGCCTTCGGGGGGACCAAGAGACCCAGTACTTC. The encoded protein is CASSLRGDQETQYF.